This T cell receptor beta chain stems from a study of blood T cell repertoires in COVID-19. Looking at the study overall: From the United States, Italy and Spain came samples of acute and convalescent COVID-19.

Germline CDR1 and CDR2: SNHLY and FYNNEI. CDR3 length: 13 residues. The V gene lost 4 bases and the J gene lost 2 bases, with 8 bases spanning the gap. Original analysis: Nucleated cell number was recorded as an estimate derived from reference gene primer amplification. Only in-frame clones appear in the TCRdb table, and some are missing; sequencing was by immunoSEQ multiplex PCR. V and J calls and clone size are copied from that table; D and trimming were computed from the DNA. The table records 110,000 to 150,000 clones, 75% to 85% of them present only once. The sequenced material came from peripheral blood. The clonotype originates from a woman aged 80 or over with acute or convalescent COVID-19. V gene TRBV2 combines with J gene TRBJ1-1; D is ambiguous. In DNA, the CDR3 is TGTGCCAGCAGTGGTGGGAGAAACACTGAAGCTTTCTTT. This sequence encodes CASSGGRNTEAFF.